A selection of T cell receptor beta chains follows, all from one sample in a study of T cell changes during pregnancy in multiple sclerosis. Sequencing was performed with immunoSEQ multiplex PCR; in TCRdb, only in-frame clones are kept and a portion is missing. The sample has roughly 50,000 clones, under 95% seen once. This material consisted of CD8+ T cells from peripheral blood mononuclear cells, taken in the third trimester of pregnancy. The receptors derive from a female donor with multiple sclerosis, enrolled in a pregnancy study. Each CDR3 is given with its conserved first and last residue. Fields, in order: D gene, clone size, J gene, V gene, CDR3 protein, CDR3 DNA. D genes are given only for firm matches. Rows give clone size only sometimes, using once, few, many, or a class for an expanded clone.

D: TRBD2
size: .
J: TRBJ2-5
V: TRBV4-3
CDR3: CASSPGGTRTSGKETQYF
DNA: TGCGCCAGCAGCCCTGGAGGTACCCGGACTAGCGGAAAAGAGACCCAGTACTTC

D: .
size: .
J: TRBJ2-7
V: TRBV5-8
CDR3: CAVRKESSYEQYF
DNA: TGTGCCGTGAGGAAAGAAAGCTCCTACGAGCAGTACTTC

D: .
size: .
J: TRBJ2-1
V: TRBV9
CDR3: CASSVAGTETTDEQFF
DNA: TGTGCCAGCAGCGTAGCCGGGACTGAGACTACCGATGAGCAGTTCTTC

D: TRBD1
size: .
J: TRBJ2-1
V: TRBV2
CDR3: CASSSGQDEQFF
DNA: TGTGCCAGCAGCTCTGGACAGGATGAGCAGTTCTTC

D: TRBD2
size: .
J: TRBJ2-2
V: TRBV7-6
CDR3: CASSLADGGVTGELFF
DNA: TGTGCCAGCAGCTTAGCCGACGGGGGGGTCACCGGGGAGCTGTTTTTT

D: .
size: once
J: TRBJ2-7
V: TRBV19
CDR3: CATTPRDSPSYEQYF
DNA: TGTGCCACCACCCCCCGGGACTCTCCTTCATACGAGCAGTACTTC

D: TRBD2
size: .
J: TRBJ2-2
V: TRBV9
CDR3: CASSSGLAGERIGELFF
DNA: TGTGCCAGCAGCTCCGGACTAGCGGGAGAGAGGATCGGGGAGCTGTTTTTT

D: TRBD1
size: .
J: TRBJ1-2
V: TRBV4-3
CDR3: CASSQVTGGFPYGYTF
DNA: TGCGCCAGCAGCCAGGTCACAGGGGGCTTTCCCTATGGCTACACCTTC

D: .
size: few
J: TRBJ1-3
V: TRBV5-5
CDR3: CASSLAAEYSGNTIYF
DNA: TGTGCCAGCAGCTTGGCCGCGGAGTACTCTGGAAACACCATATATTTT

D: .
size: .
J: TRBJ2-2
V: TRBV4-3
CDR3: CASSQVLAGELFF
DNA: TGCGCCAGCAGCCAAGTACTAGCCGGGGAGCTGTTTTTT

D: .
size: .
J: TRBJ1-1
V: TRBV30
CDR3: CAWSIGFTEAFF
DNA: TGTGCCTGGAGTATCGGGTTTACTGAAGCTTTCTTT

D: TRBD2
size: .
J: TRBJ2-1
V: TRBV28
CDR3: CASSFMGGGTYNEQFF
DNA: TGTGCCAGCAGTTTTATGGGCGGGGGGACCTACAATGAGCAGTTCTTC

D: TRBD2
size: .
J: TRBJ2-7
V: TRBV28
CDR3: CASMTSGYEQYF
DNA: TGTGCCAGCATGACTAGCGGATACGAGCAGTACTTC

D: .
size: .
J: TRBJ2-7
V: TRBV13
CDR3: CASSLATYEQYF
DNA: TGTGCCAGCAGTCTAGCTACCTACGAGCAGTACTTC

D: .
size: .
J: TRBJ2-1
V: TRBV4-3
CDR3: CASSQVSTNNEQFF
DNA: TGCGCCAGCAGCCAAGTTTCGACTAACAATGAGCAGTTCTTC

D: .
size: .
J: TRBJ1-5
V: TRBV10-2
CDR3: CASSIINQPQHF
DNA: TGCGCCAGCAGTATAATTAATCAGCCCCAGCATTTT

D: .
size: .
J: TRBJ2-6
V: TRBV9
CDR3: CASSGTHWSSGANVLTF
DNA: TGTGCCAGCAGCGGGACTCACTGGAGCTCTGGGGCCAACGTCCTGACTTTC

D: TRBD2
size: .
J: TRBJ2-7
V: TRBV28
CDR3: CASSLSLAGSSSYEQYF
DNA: TGTGCCAGCAGTTTATCTTTAGCGGGTTCGAGCTCCTACGAGCAGTACTTC

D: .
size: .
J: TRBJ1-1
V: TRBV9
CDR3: CASSMGATNTEAFF
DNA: TGTGCCAGCAGCATGGGGGCAACGAACACTGAAGCTTTCTTT

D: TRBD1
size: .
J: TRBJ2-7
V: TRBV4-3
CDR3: CASSQGVRGRWEQYF
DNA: TGCGCCAGCAGCCAAGGCGTCAGGGGGCGATGGGAGCAGTACTTC

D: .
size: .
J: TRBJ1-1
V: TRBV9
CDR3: CASSDAAEDTEAFF
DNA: TGTGCCAGCAGCGATGCTGCTGAGGACACTGAAGCTTTCTTT

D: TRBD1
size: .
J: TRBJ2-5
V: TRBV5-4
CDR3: CASSLTGQGPKETQYF
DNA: TGTGCCAGCAGCTTAACGGGACAGGGGCCGAAAGAGACCCAGTACTTC

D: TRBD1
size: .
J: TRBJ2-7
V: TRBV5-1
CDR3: CASSLTGGVNEQYF
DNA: TGCGCCAGCAGCCTGACAGGGGGCGTGAACGAGCAGTACTTC

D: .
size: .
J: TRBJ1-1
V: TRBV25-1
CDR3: CASTRSGDTEAFF
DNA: TGTGCCAGCACTAGATCAGGGGACACTGAAGCTTTCTTT

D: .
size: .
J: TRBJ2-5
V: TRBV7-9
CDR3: CASSSPISQFQETQYF
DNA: TGTGCCAGCAGCTCTCCGATATCCCAGTTCCAAGAGACCCAGTACTTC

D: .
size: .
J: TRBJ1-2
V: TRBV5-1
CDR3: CASSLGRSNYGYTF
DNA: TGCGCCAGCAGCTTGGGGAGATCTAACTATGGCTACACCTTC

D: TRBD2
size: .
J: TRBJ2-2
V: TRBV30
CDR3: CAWTGGGTGELFF
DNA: TGTGCCTGGACCGGGGGGGGCACCGGGGAGCTGTTTTTT

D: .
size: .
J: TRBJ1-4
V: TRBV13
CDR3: CASSLGAGRGDNEKLFF
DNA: TGTGCCAGCAGCTTAGGGGCCGGCCGGGGGGATAATGAAAAACTGTTTTTT

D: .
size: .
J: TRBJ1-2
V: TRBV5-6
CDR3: CASSLGVSGWGYTF
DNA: TGTGCCAGCAGCTTGGGCGTCTCCGGGTGGGGCTACACCTTC

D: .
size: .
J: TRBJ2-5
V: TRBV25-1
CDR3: CASSLGPSETQYF
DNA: TGTGCCAGCAGTCTGGGGCCGTCGGAGACCCAGTACTTC

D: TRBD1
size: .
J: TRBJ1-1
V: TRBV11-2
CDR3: CASSNLRTGIMNTEAFF
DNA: TGTGCCAGCAGCAACCTGCGGACAGGGATCATGAACACTGAAGCTTTCTTT

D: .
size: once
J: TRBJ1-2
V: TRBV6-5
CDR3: CASSYVGAQGYTF
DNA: TGTGCCAGCAGTTACGTGGGGGCGCAGGGCTACACCTTC

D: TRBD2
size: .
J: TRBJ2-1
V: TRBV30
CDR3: CAWSVGGDNEQFF
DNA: TGTGCCTGGAGTGTGGGGGGGGACAATGAGCAGTTCTTC

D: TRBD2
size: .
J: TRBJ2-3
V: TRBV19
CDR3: CASSLTGTSGTDTQYF
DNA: TGTGCCAGTAGTCTTACCGGGACTAGCGGCACAGATACGCAGTATTTT

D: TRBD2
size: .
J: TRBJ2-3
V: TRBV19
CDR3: CASSTLPGGINTDTQYF
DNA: TGTGCCAGTAGCACCCTGCCGGGGGGAATCAACACAGATACGCAGTATTTT

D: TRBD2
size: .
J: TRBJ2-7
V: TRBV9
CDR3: CASSVGASGRSTYEQYF
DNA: TGTGCCAGCAGCGTAGGGGCTAGCGGGAGGTCTACCTACGAGCAGTACTTC

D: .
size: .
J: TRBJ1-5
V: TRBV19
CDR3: CASSIVADQPQHF
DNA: TGTGCCAGTAGTATAGTGGCAGATCAGCCCCAGCATTTT

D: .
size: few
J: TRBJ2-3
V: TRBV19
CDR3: CASSATGTGGLAGADTQYF
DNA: TGTGCCAGTAGTGCGACCGGGACAGGGGGGCTAGCGGGAGCAGATACGCAGTATTTT

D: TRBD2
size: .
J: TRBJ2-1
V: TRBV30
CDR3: CAWSTSGLYNEQFF
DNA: TGTGCCTGGAGTACTAGCGGGCTATACAATGAGCAGTTCTTC

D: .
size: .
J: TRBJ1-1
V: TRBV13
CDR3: CASSPGLTEAFF
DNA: TGTGCCAGCAGCCCCGGGTTGACTGAAGCTTTCTTT

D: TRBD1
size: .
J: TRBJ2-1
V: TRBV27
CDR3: CASSLFDRAGEQFF
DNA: TGTGCCAGCAGTTTATTCGACAGGGCAGGGGAGCAGTTCTTC

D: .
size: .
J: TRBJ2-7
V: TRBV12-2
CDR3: CASRLGTSGNSYEQYF
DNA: TGTGCAAGTCGCTTAGGGACTAGCGGGAACTCCTACGAGCAGTACTTC

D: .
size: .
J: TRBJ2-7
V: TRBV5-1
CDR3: CASSSLTGVHYEQYF
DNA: TGCGCCAGCAGCTCCTTGACCGGGGTCCACTACGAGCAGTACTTC

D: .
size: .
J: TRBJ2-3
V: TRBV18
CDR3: CASSRVRDTDTQYF
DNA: TGTGCCAGCTCACGGGTTCGGGATACAGATACGCAGTATTTT

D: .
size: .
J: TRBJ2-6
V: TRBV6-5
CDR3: CASSYSAGSGANVLTF
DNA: TGTGCCAGCAGTTACTCGGCCGGGTCTGGGGCCAACGTCCTGACTTTC

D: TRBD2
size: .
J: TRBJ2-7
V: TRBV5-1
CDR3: CASSHGLAGARLYEQYF
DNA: TGCGCCAGCAGCCATGGACTAGCGGGAGCTCGTTTATACGAGCAGTACTTC

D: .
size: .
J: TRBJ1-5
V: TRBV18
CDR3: CASSPLSRELNLNQPQHF
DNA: TGTGCCAGCTCACCGCTTTCGAGGGAGCTTAATCTTAATCAGCCCCAGCATTTT

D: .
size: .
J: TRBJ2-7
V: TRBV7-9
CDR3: CASSRKTVNYEQYF
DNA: TGTGCCAGCAGTCGTAAAACAGTAAACTACGAGCAGTACTTC

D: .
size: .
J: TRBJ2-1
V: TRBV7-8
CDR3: CASSLVEGAGNEQFF
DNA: TGTGCCAGCAGCTTAGTGGAGGGGGCGGGTAATGAGCAGTTCTTC

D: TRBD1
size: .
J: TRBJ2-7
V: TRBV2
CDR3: CASTEGQDYEQYF
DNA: TGTGCCAGCACCGAAGGACAGGACTACGAGCAGTACTTC

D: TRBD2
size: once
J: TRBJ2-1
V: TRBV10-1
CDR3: CASSEGTSGYNEQFF
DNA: TGCGCCAGCAGTGAGGGGACTAGCGGCTACAATGAGCAGTTCTTC